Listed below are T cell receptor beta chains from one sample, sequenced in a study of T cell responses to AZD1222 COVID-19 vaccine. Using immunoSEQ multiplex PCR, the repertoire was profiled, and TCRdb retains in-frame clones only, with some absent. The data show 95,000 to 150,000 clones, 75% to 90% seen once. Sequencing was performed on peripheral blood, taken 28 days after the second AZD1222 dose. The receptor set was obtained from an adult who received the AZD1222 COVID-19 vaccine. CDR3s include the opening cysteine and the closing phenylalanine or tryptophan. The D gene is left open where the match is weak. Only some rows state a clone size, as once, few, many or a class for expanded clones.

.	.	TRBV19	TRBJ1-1	TGTGCCAGTAGTATTGTACTCATGAACACTGAAGCTTTCTTT	CASSIVLMNTEAFF
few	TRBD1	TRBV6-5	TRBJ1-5	TGTGCCAGTGCGGGACAGCCCGGGGGGAATCAGCCCCAGCATTTT	CASAGQPGGNQPQHF
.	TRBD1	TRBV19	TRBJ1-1	TGTGCCAGTAGTCCTGCGGACAGGGGATTCACTGAAGCTTTCTTT	CASSPADRGFTEAFF
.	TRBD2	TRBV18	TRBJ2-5	TGTGCCAGCTCACTATACAGCGGGGGGAATCAAGAGACCCAGTACTTC	CASSLYSGGNQETQYF
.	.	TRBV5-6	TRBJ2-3	TGTGCCAGCAGCTTGGGGCTAGCGCTGAGCACAGATACGCAGTATTTT	CASSLGLALSTDTQYF
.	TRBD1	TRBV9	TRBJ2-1	TGTGCCAGCAGCCCTACAGGGGACTCCTACAATGAGCAGTTCTTC	CASSPTGDSYNEQFF
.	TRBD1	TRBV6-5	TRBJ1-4	TGTGCCAGCAGTTACTCGAACAGGGGTAATGAAAAACTGTTTTTT	CASSYSNRGNEKLFF
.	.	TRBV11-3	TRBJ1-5	TGTGCCAGCAGCTTAAGCGGACATCATAGCAATCAGCCCCAGCATTTT	CASSLSGHHSNQPQHF
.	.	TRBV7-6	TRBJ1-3	TGTGCCAGCAGCTTAATGTCCTCTGGAAACACCATATATTTT	CASSLMSSGNTIYF
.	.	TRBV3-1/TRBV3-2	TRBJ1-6	TGTGCCAGCAGCCAAGTACCCCCGGGGGTCGTCTCAAGTCTCCTCGATTCACCCCTCCACTTT	CASSQVPPGVVSSLLDSPLHF
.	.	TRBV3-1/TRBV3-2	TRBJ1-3	TGTGCCAGCAGCTCCGGACAGTTCTCTGGAAACACCATATATTTT	CASSSGQFSGNTIYF
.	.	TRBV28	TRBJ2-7	TGTGCCAGCAGGCAAAGGGACTGGACCTCCTACGAGCAGTACTTC	CASRQRDWTSYEQYF
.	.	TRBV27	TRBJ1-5	TGTGCCAGCAGTAGCACGCAGGGGATTCAGCCCCAGCATTTT	CASSSTQGIQPQHF
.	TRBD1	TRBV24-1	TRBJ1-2	TGTGCCACCAGTGCAGAGGGGGCAGGCTATGGCTACACCTTC	CATSAEGAGYGYTF
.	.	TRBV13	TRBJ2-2	TGTGCCAGCAGCTTAGGCCTGAACACCGGGGAGCTGTTTTTT	CASSLGLNTGELFF
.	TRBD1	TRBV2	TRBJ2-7	TGTGCCAGCAGTGTTGCCCGGGACAGTCCCTACGAGCAGTACTTC	CASSVARDSPYEQYF
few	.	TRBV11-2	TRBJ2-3	TGTGCCAGCAGCTTCGACTCTGCAGATACGCAGTATTTT	CASSFDSADTQYF
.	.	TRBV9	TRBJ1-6	TGTGCCAGCAGCGTAGGGGTGGACACCGCCGATTCACCCCTCCACTTT	CASSVGVDTADSPLHF
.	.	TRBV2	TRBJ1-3	TGTGCCAGCAGTAAACAAGGGAACTCTGGAAACACCATATATTTT	CASSKQGNSGNTIYF
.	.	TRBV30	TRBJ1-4	TGTGCCTGGAGTCCCCCCAAGGGGGGGGAGAACGAAAAACTGTTTTTT	CAWSPPKGGENEKLFF
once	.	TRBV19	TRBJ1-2	TGTGCCAGTAGTATAGAATTGCAGCTTACGTTC	CASSIELQLTF
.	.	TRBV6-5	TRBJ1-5	TGTGCCAGCAGTCAGGGGATTAATCAGCCCCAGCATTTT	CASSQGINQPQHF
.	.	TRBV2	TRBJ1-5	TGTGCCAGCAGAGAACCCGGACAGACGTTAGGTCAGCCCCAGCATTTT	CASREPGQTLGQPQHF
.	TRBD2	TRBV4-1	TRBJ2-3	TGCGCCAGCAGCCAAGGCGGGGCTAGCGGGGCAGATACGCAGTATTTT	CASSQGGASGADTQYF
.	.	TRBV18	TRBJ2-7	TGTGCCAGCTCACCAGCTTTTGCGTCCTACGAGCAGTACTTC	CASSPAFASYEQYF
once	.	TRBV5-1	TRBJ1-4	TGCGCCAGCAGCTTGTTTGGGGGCACGAGCGAAAAACTGTTTTTT	CASSLFGGTSEKLFF
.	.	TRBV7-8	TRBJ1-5	TGTGCCAGCAGCTCCCGGGACAGCAATCAGCCCCAGCATTTT	CASSSRDSNQPQHF
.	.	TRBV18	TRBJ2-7	TGTGCCAGCTCACCACCGACCCTTTTCTACGAGCAGTACTTC	CASSPPTLFYEQYF
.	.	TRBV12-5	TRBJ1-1	TGTGCTAGTGGGAACAGGCCGAACACTGAAGCTTTCTTT	CASGNRPNTEAFF
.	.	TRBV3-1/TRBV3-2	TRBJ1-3	TGTGCCAGCAGCCCCGGGGGGGCGGCGGGAAACACCATATATTTT	CASSPGGAAGNTIYF
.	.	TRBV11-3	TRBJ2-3	TGTGCCAGCAGCGCTCTCCCTCAAACAGATACGCAGTATTTT	CASSALPQTDTQYF
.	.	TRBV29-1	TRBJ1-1	TGCAGCGTTGACTGGGACACTGAAGCTTTCTTT	CSVDWDTEAFF
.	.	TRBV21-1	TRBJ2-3	TGTGCCAGCAGCAACCCACCCCCGGCGGACCGCACAGATACGCAGTATTTT	CASSNPPPADRTDTQYF
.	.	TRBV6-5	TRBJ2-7	TGTGCCAGCAGTTACAACCAGGCCCCCTACGAGCAGTACTTC	CASSYNQAPYEQYF
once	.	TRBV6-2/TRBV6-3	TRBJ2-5	TGTGCCAGCAGTTATCTGGGGCCGCGGGAGACCCAGTACTTC	CASSYLGPRETQYF